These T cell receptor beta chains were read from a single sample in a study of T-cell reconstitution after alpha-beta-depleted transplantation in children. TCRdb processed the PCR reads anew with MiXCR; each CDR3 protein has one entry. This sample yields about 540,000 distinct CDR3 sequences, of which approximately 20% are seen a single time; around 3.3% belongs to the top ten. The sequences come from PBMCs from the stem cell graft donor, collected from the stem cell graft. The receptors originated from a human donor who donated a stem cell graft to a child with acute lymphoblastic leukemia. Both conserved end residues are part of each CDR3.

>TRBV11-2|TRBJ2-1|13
CASSGLGLDEQFF
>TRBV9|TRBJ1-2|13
CASRELRRGGYTF
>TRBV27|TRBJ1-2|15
CASSLSPPPDYGYTF
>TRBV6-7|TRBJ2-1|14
CASSSSTGMNEQFF
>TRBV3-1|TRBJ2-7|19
CASTQGVRGLAGGPEEQYF
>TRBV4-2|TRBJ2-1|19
CASSLKGRGSLSSYNEQFF
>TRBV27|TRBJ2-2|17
CASSFLPGQGFTGELFF
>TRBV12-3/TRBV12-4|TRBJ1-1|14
CASGTGGAGTEAFF
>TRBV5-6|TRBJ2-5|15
CASSWLAGAAETQYF
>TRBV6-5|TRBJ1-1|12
CASSYKATEAFF
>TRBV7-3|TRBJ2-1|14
CASSPAIAGKEQFF
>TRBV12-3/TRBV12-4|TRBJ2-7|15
CASSLSMVLAYEQYF
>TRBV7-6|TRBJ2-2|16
CASSLDSSTLLGELFF
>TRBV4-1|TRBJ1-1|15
CASSSYGVLGTEAFF
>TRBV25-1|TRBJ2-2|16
CASSEFQREERGELFF
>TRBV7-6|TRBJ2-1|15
CASSYGTDSYNEQFF
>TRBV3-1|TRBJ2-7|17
CASSQDIGTGVTDEQYF
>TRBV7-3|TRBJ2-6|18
CASSETPGQGAGANVLTF
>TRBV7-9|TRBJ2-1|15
CASSYSGSSENEQFF
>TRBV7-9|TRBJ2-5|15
CASSSLREEGETQYF
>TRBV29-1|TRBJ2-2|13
CSVRGWRTGELFF
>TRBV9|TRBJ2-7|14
CASSTSGNHYEQYF
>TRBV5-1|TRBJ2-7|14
CASSLEGRAYEQYF
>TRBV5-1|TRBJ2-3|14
CASAFAGTTDTQYF
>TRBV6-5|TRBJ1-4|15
CASSWSGTGGEKLFF
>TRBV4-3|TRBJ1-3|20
CASSQSRTGDFVGSGNTIYF
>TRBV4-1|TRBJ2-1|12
CASSQPGNEQFF
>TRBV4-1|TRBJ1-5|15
CASSGLGGSNQPQHF
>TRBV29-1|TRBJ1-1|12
CSGQLRGTEAFF
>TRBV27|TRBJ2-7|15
CASSLGTPSSYEQYF
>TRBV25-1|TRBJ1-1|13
CATKRRGNTEAFF
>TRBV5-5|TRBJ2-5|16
CASSLVAGDGQETQYF
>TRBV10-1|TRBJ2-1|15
CASSEWQGADNEQFF
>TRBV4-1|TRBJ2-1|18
CASSHPGRAGRSSNEQFF
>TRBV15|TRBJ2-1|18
CATRMGLTLGRSYNEQFF
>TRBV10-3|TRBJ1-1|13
CAIGAGVNTEAFF
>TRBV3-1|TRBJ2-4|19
CASSQVTPGGRAPKNIQYF
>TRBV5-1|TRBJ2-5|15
CASSLPRTGDETQYF
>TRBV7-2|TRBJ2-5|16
CASSGYGLAGQETQYF
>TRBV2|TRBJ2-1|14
CASSEGPKVNEQFF
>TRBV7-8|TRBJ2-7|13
CASSLFSAPEQYF
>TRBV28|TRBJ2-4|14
CASSLSGLAGVQYF
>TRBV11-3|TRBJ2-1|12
CASSLTLNEQFF
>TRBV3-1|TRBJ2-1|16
CASSPAIGITENEQFF
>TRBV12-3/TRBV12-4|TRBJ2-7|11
CASSFGNRVAF